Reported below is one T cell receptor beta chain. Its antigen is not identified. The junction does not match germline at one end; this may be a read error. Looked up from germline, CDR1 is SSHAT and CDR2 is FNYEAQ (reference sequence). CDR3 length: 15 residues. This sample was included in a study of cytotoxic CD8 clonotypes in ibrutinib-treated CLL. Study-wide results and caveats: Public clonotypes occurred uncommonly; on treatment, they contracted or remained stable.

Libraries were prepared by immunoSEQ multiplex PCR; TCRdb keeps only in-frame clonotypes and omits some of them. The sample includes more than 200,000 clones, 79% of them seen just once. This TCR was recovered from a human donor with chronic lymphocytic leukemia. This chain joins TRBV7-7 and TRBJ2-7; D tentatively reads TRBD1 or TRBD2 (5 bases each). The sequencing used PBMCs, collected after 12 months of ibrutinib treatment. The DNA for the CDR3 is TGTGCTAGCAGCCTCAACCTGGGGGTCGGTTACGAGCAGTACTTC. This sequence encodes CASSLNLGVGYEQYF.